This TCR beta chain stems from a study of blood T cell repertoires in COVID-19. Study information: The United States, Italy and Spain supplied acute and convalescent COVID-19 samples. PBMCs, B-cell-depleted T cells, or T cells provided the cDNA or gDNA that made up the material.

The ends were cut back, 1 base at V and 1 base at J, with 11 bases in the middle. Per germline, CDR1 GTSNPN and CDR2 SVGIG (reference sequence). The CDR3 spans 14 residues. Study processing details: Amplifying reference gene primers gave estimates of nucleated cell counts. Assay: immunoSEQ multiplex PCR; the TCRdb copy retains only in-frame clones and omits some. The V and J calls and the clone size are those of that table, but D and trimming were determined from the DNA. The profile shows more than 250,000 clones, about 86% of them singletons. The sample comprised peripheral blood. The origin of this receptor is a man aged 18 to 30 with active or convalescent COVID-19. The chain employs TRBV30 and TRBJ2-7; a weak D match, TRBD1 (6 bases). CDR3 residues: CAWSEGDRSYEQYF. For the CDR3, the DNA is TGTGCCTGGAGTGAGGGAGACAGGTCCTACGAGCAGTACTTC.